One sample yielded the 14 T cell receptor beta chains listed below, sequenced in a study of T-cell memory formation after mild COVID-19. TCRdb itself ran the 5' RACE reads through MiXCR, one entry per CDR3 protein. The sample consists of 290,000 or so distinct CDR3 sequences, roughly a fifth of them appearing once. The sample comprised PBMCs or a T cell subset sorted from them (not recorded which). Receptors were obtained from a man between 18 and 29 years old who had mild COVID-19 (a few samples of this study predate the infection). Cell type and time point are not known.

The rearrangement joins TRBV6-4 to TRBJ1-1, with D possibly TRBD1 on 5 matching bases. Trimming removed 3 bases from V and 11 bases from J, with 16 bases in between. Germline CDR1 reads MRHNA; CDR2 reads SNTAGT. The CDR3 sequence is 13 residues long. The CDR3 loop reads CASSDGWGVVAFF. The CDR3 DNA follows: TGTGCCAGCAGTGATGGTTGGGGGGTGGTCGCTTTCTTT.

The chain recombines TRBV20-1 with TRBJ2-1, with D possibly TRBD2 on 6 matching bases. The germline V and J ends were trimmed by 5 bases and 8 bases, with 16 bases remaining between them. CDR1 and CDR2 (germline): DFQATT, SNEGSKA (reference sequence). This CDR3 has 13 amino acids. The CDR3 sequence is CSASGTLSHEQFF. CDR3 DNA: TGCAGTGCTTCCGGGACTCTATCCCATGAGCAGTTCTTC.

This clonotype has only a few counts. The V and J genes are TRBV7-9 and TRBJ2-3; the match to TRBD2 covers 10 bases. Germline V gives CDR1 SEHNR, CDR2 FQNEAQ (reference sequence). CDR3 length equals 18 residues. V was clipped by 3 bases and J by 2 bases; unmatched bases: 11. The CDR3 spells CASSLLAGASADTDTQYF. CDR3 nucleotides: TGTGCCAGCAGCTTGCTAGCGGGGGCCTCGGCCGACACAGATACGCAGTATTTT. The whole variable domain, filled in from reference TRBV7-9 and TRBJ2-3, reads DTGVSQNPRHKITKRGQNVTFRCDPISEHNRLYWYRQTLGQGPEFLTYFQNEAQLEKSRLLSDRFSAERPKGSFSTLEIQRTEQGDSAMYLCASSLLAGASADTDTQYFGPGTRLTVL.

The J gene is TRBJ2-1, the V gene TRBV7-2; 8 positions match TRBD1. The V gene end was trimmed by 5 bases and the J gene end by 1 base; junction bases not matched to a gene: 4. Germline V lookup: CDR1 SGHTA, CDR2 FQGNSA. The CDR3 is made up of 15 amino acids. The CDR3 coding sequence is TGTGCCAGCAGCCAAGACAGGGGTTCCTACAATGAGCAGTTCTTC. It encodes CASSQDRGSYNEQFF.

The chain is built from TRBV7-2 and TRBJ2-5; unclear D gene. The CDR3 runs to 13 residues. Germline-derived CDR1 and CDR2 are SGHTA and FQGNSA. The V end lost 5 bases, the J end lost 2 bases, and 9 bases lay between the germline ends. CDR3 loop: CASSRERQETQYF. For the CDR3, the DNA is TGTGCCAGCAGCCGCGAAAGACAAGAGACCCAGTACTTC.

This clonotype was counted a few times. The rearrangement joins TRBV7-2 to TRBJ2-3, with 10 nucleotides matching TRBD2. This CDR3 comprises 15 residues. V was clipped by 0 bases and J by 10 bases; unmatched bases: 7. Germline CDR1 SGHTA, CDR2 FQGNSA. The CDR3 region is CASSLAPSGGAPQYF. The DNA of the CDR3 is TGTGCCAGCAGCTTAGCGCCGAGCGGGGGGGCCCCGCAGTATTTT.

To note about this clonotype: Germline is not matched at one junction end, which may reflect a read error. The chain uses TRBV12-3 or TRBV12-4 and TRBJ1-2; D may be TRBD1 (5 bases). This CDR3 has 10 residues. This CDR3 reads CASSPPEQDF. CDR3 sequence (DNA): TGTGCCAGCAGTCCGCCCGAACAGGACTTC.

DNA of the CDR3: TGTGCCAGCAGCCCCGGGACAGGGAGGAGCAATCAGCCCCAGCATTTT. Protein: CASSPGTGRSNQPQHF. The chain has TRBV9 and TRBJ1-5, with 9 bases identical to TRBD1. The CDR3 runs 16 residues. The J segment lost 1 base and the V segment lost 4 bases, leaving 6 bases of the junction unmatched. Per the germline V gene, CDR1 is SGDLS and CDR2 is YYNGEE.

V usage is TRBV27 and J usage is TRBJ1-1; TRBD1 agrees at 8 bases. The CDR3 is made up of 15 amino acids. The germline V gene encodes CDR1 MNHEY and CDR2 SMNVEV (reference sequence). The V segment lost 3 bases and the J segment 5 bases; nucleotides outside the gene matches: 8. The CDR3 sequence: CASSLGNRGWTEAFF. DNA of the CDR3: TGTGCCAGCAGTTTGGGGAACAGGGGGTGGACTGAAGCTTTCTTT.

The chain carries TRBV7-9 and TRBJ2-7, with 11 positions matching TRBD1. J was trimmed by 3 bases and V by 5 bases; bases with no gene match: 9. This CDR3 is 16 amino acids long. Looked up from germline, CDR1 is SEHNR and CDR2 is FQNEAQ (reference sequence). Here the CDR3 reads CASSPAPGQGVYEQYF. DNA of the CDR3: TGTGCCAGCAGCCCGGCACCGGGACAGGGGGTCTACGAGCAGTACTTC. The whole variable domain, remainder taken from reference TRBV7-9 and TRBJ2-7, is DTGVSQNPRHKITKRGQNVTFRCDPISEHNRLYWYRQTLGQGPEFLTYFQNEAQLEKSRLLSDRFSAERPKGSFSTLEIQRTEQGDSAMYLCASSPAPGQGVYEQYFGPGTRLTVT.

The chain employs TRBV12-3 or TRBV12-4 and TRBJ2-1, with D maybe TRBD2 (6 bases). The CDR3 totals 13 residues. V shed 7 bases and J shed 9 bases, with 16 bases lying between them. The CDR3 DNA reads as TGTGCCAGCACCTCCTTGGCCGGGGGTGAGCAGTTCTTC. This translates into CASTSLAGGEQFF.

The CDR3 region is CASSYSGTGRNNEQFF. The CDR3 DNA is TGTGCCAGCAGTTACTCCGGGACAGGGAGGAACAATGAGCAGTTCTTC. V and J are TRBV6-2 or TRBV6-3 and TRBJ2-1; 9 bases map to TRBD1. With 0 bases clipped from V and 5 bases from J, the junction kept 5 bases outside the gene matches. The germline V gene has CDR1 MNHEY and CDR2 SVGEGT. There are 16 residues in the CDR3.

This clonotype came up many times. This chain joins TRBV20-1 and TRBJ2-1, with TRBD1 matching over 9 bases. The CDR3 length is 14 residues. Unmatched junction bases numbered 6, after V lost 6 bases and J lost 3 bases. Germline-derived CDR1 and CDR2 are DFQATT and SNEGSKA (reference sequence). CDR3 sequence (DNA): TGCAGTGCACAACCGGGACAGGGCTACAATGAGCAGTTCTTC. Translating it yields CSAQPGQGYNEQFF.

V and J are TRBV6-2 or TRBV6-3 and TRBJ2-1; 8 bases line up with TRBD2. CDR3 length equals 14 residues. Per the germline V gene, CDR1 is MNHEY and CDR2 is SVGEGT. Unmatched junction bases numbered 7, after V lost 8 bases and J lost 4 bases. The CDR3 reads CASDRGGWYNEQFF. The CDR3 DNA follows: TGTGCCAGCGATCGGGGGGGCTGGTACAATGAGCAGTTCTTC.